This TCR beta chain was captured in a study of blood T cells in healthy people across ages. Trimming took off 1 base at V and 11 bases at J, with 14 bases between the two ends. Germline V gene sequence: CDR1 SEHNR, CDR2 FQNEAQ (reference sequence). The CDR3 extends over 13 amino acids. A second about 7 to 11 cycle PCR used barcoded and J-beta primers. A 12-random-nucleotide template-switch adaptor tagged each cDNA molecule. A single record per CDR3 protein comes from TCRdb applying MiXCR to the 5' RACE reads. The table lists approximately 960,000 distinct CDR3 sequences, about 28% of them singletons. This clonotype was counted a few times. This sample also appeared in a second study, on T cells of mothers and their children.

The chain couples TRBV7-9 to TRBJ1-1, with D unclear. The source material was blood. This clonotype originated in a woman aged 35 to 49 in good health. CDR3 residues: CASSLGQTSSAFF. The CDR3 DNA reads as TGTGCCAGCAGCTTAGGGCAGACGTCCTCCGCTTTCTTT.